This passage covers 29 T cell receptor beta chains from one sample sequenced in a study of blood T cell repertoires in COVID-19. Assay used: immunoSEQ multiplex PCR; TCRdb lists only in-frame clones, some missing. This sample has more than 300,000 clones; 70% to 90% occur once, and the top ten carry 5.5% to 6%. Material for sequencing was PBMCs or T cells enriched from blood (not recorded which). These receptors originate from a woman aged 30 to 39 who had recovered from COVID-19.

The chain combines TRBV4-3 with TRBJ1-2; TRBD1 matches at 9 bases. The CDR3 length is 16 residues. The germline gives CDR1 LGHNA, CDR2 YSLEER. The trim removed 4 bases at V and 6 bases at J, leaving 12 bases unmatched. The CDR3 bases are TGCGCCAGCAGCCCATCCGGGACAGGGAGTAAGGATGGCTACACCTTC. Amino acid sequence: CASSPSGTGSKDGYTF.

The chain employs TRBV27 and TRBJ1-1; 8 bases agree with TRBD1. Germline CDR1 is MNHEY and CDR2 is SMNVEV (reference sequence). The CDR3 has 15 residues. The V segment lost 6 bases and the J segment 0 bases; nucleotides outside the gene matches: 6. CDR3 coding DNA: TGTGCCAGCAGAGAGACAGGGGTAGTGAACACTGAAGCTTTCTTT. The encoded protein is CASRETGVVNTEAFF.

The chain employs TRBV9 and TRBJ2-5; D is undetermined. This CDR3 comprises 15 residues. CDR1 SGDLS and CDR2 YYNGEE come from the germline V gene. The germline V and J ends were trimmed by 4 bases and 5 bases, with 18 bases remaining between them. CDR3 amino acids: CASSKRKTRRETQYF. The CDR3 DNA reads TGTGCCAGCAGCAAGAGAAAAACCCGGCGGGAGACCCAGTACTTC.

J is TRBJ1-2 and V is TRBV2; D gene unclear. Germline CDR1 is SNHLY and CDR2 is FYNNEI. This CDR3 spans 13 amino acids. Trimming removed 6 bases at V and 5 bases at J, with 13 bases between. This chain's CDR3 is CASRPSVEYGYTF. CDR3 coding DNA: TGTGCCAGCAGACCCTCGGTGGAGTATGGCTACACCTTC.

Points on this clone: An end of the junction differs from the germline gene, which may be a read error. The rearrangement joins TRBV29-1 to TRBJ1-1; 8 bases map to TRBD1. This CDR3 has 16 residues. The germline V gene has CDR1 SQVTM and CDR2 ANQGSEA. The CDR3: CSVEGQGAFMNTEAFF. For the CDR3, the DNA is TGCAGCGTCGAAGGACAGGGCGCCTTCATGAACACTGAAGCTTTCTTT.

Comments on this clone: Other DNA sequences in this specimen translate into the identical CDR3. The chain couples TRBV4-1 to TRBJ1-2; TRBD1 matches 7 bases. Germline CDR1 is MGHRA and CDR2 is YSYEKL. After removal of 0 bases from V and 4 bases from J, the junction contained 2 bases not matched to a gene. The CDR3 covers 14 residues. CDR3 in DNA: TGCGCCAGCAGCCAAGAGGGACAGTCCTATGGCTACACCTTC. Translating gives CASSQEGQSYGYTF.

Points on this clone: The sample has other DNA sequences that encode this CDR3 too. The V and J genes are TRBV12-3 or TRBV12-4 and TRBJ1-5, with unresolved D. This CDR3 spans 13 amino acids. V lost 5 bases and J lost 2, with 7 bases in between. This CDR3 reads CASSDRGNQPQHF. Written as DNA, the CDR3 is TGTGCCAGCAGTGATCGGGGCAATCAGCCCCAGCATTTT.

This sequence joins TRBV27 and TRBJ1-4, with a possible D match to TRBD1 (6 bases). CDR1 and CDR2 from the germline V gene are MNHEY and SMNVEV (reference sequence). This CDR3 region has 15 residues. V dropped 5 bases and J dropped 3 bases, with 13 bases sitting between them. The CDR3 region is CASSRIGTPNEKLFF. CDR3 nucleotides: TGTGCCAGCAGTCGTATAGGGACACCTAATGAAAAACTGTTTTTT.

This chain connects TRBV5-1 to TRBJ2-2; a weak D match, TRBD1 (5 bases). Germline CDR1 SGHRS, CDR2 YFSETQ. Trimming removed 2 bases from V and 1 base from J, with 6 bases in between. This CDR3 is built from 14 residues. The CDR3 DNA is TGCGCCAGCAGCTTCGGACAGAACACCGGGGAGCTGTTTTTT. It is translated as CASSFGQNTGELFF.

V usage is TRBV7-2 and J usage is TRBJ1-2, with D hard to call. Trimming pared 0 bases from V and 7 bases from J, leaving 9 bases between. Germline CDR1 SGHTA, CDR2 FQGNSA. This CDR3 has 13 amino acids. This chain's CDR3 is CASSLAGGIGYTF. For the CDR3, the DNA is TGTGCCAGCAGCTTAGCGGGAGGGATTGGCTACACCTTC.

The chain links TRBV3-1 (or the pseudogene TRBV3-2) to TRBJ2-2; no clear D. V was trimmed by 6 bases and J by 6 bases, leaving 8 bases between them. The germline gives CDR1 LGHDT, CDR2 YNNKEL (reference sequence). The CDR3 has 12 residues. CDR3 nucleotide sequence: TGTGCCAGCAGTCCTCGTGCCGGGGAGCTGTTTTTT. It is translated as CASSPRAGELFF.

The chain employs TRBV3-1 (or the pseudogene TRBV3-2) and TRBJ2-4; 9 nucleotides line up with TRBD2. There are 18 residues in the CDR3. Germline V CDR1 and CDR2: LGHDT, YNNKEL (reference sequence). The J segment lost 2 bases and the V segment lost 1 base, leaving 9 bases of the junction unmatched. The CDR3 DNA follows: TGTGCCAGCAGCCAAGTTCCTAGCGGGGACGTATCCAAAAACATTCAGTACTTC. Translated, it gives CASSQVPSGDVSKNIQYF.

The chain is built from TRBV3-1 (or the pseudogene TRBV3-2) and TRBJ2-6; a weak D match, TRBD1 (6 bases). V was pared by 2 bases and J by 4 bases, with 15 bases between. Germline assignment: CDR1 LGHDT and CDR2 YNNKEL (reference sequence). CDR3 length: 17 amino acids. CDR3 amino acids: CASSQPSSGVGANVLTF. The DNA of the CDR3 is TGTGCCAGCAGCCAACCGTCCTCAGGGGTGGGGGCCAACGTCCTGACTTTC.

The V gene is TRBV2, the J gene TRBJ1-2, with 8 positions matching TRBD1. Trimming at V came to 7 bases and at J to 6 bases, leaving 4 bases not matched to a gene. Germline V gene data show CDR1 as SNHLY and CDR2 as FYNNEI. The CDR3 has 12 amino acids. Here the CDR3 reads CASTDRADGYTF. The CDR3, as DNA: TGTGCCAGCACGGACAGGGCGGATGGCTACACCTTC.

The chain joins TRBV5-8 to TRBJ1-2; D perhaps matches TRBD1 (6 bases). Trimming took off 2 bases at V and 2 bases at J, with 10 bases between the two ends. The germline CDR1 and CDR2 sequences are SGHTS and YDEGEE. The CDR3 length is 14 residues. The CDR3 bases are TGTGCCAGCAGCTTTGATGACAGGAACTATGGCTACACCTTC. This codes for CASSFDDRNYGYTF.

The chain couples TRBV5-5 to TRBJ2-1, with 13 bases identical to TRBD2. The CDR3 consists of 15 residues. V lost 4 bases, J lost 2 bases, and 0 bases stayed unmatched. Germline CDR1 SGHKS, CDR2 YYEKEE (reference sequence). The CDR3 region is CASSTSGGAYNEQFF. CDR3 coding DNA: TGTGCCAGCAGCACTAGCGGGGGGGCCTACAATGAGCAGTTCTTC.

The CDR3 region is CSARSGTEAFF. The CDR3 DNA sequence: TGCAGTGCGAGGTCTGGCACTGAAGCTTTCTTT. This chain joins TRBV20-1 and TRBJ1-1; D ambiguous. Trimming pared 6 bases from V and 4 bases from J, leaving 9 bases between. Germline assignment: CDR1 DFQATT and CDR2 SNEGSKA (reference sequence). The CDR3 is 11 residues long.

The chain carries TRBV5-1 and TRBJ2-3, with D maybe TRBD2 (6 bases). Germline CDR1 is SGHRS and CDR2 is YFSETQ. The CDR3 consists of 16 residues. Deletions cut 0 bases from V and 3 bases from J, with 14 bases between. CDR3 bases: TGCGCCAGCAGCTTGGGGTCCGGTCGGGAGACAGATACGCAGTATTTT. Residues: CASSLGSGRETDTQYF.

The chain recombines TRBV6-2 or TRBV6-3 with TRBJ2-3; 7 bases agree with TRBD1. The CDR3 has 16 residues. Germline lookup yields CDR1 MNHEY and CDR2 SVGEGT. Losses at the gene ends were 5 bases for V and 5 bases for J; bases not matched to a gene: 13. The DNA of the CDR3 is TGTGCCAGCAGTCAACAGGGGACGGTGGTGGAAGATACGCAGTATTTT. The encoded protein is CASSQQGTVVEDTQYF.

This chain connects TRBV10-2 to TRBJ1-1; a weak D match, TRBD1 (6 bases). CDR1 is WSHSY and CDR2 is SAAADI in the germline V gene. V lost 1 base and J lost 5, with 14 bases in between. CDR3 length: 15 amino acids. This CDR3 reads CASSEWGGRGTEAFF. DNA for the CDR3: TGCGCCAGCAGTGAGTGGGGGGGGCGCGGGACTGAAGCTTTCTTT.

The genes are TRBV7-3 and TRBJ2-7; 8 bases fit TRBD2. This CDR3 contains 14 residues. J lost 5 bases, V lost 5 bases, and 8 bases had no gene match. The germline V gene has CDR1 SGHTA and CDR2 FQGTGA. The CDR3 loop is CASSPRGSGDEQYF. As DNA, the CDR3 is TGTGCCAGCAGCCCCCGGGGTAGCGGGGACGAGCAGTACTTC. The whole variable domain, remainder taken from reference TRBV7-3 and TRBJ2-7, is GAGVSQTPSNKVTEKGKYVELRCDPISGHTALYWYRQSLGQGPEFLIYFQGTGAADDSGLPNDRFFAVRPEGSVSTLKIQRTERGDSAVYLCASSPRGSGDEQYFGPGTRLTVT.

This sequence joins TRBV18 and TRBJ2-5; 11 bases map to TRBD2. Trimming cost V 5 bases and J 4 bases; bases outside gene matches: 15. Germline V gene lookup returns CDR1 KGHSH and CDR2 LQKENI. The CDR3 spans 18 residues. The CDR3 nucleotides read TGTGCCAGCTCATCACTAGCGGGGGCTTCCCGTCGCCCAGAGACCCAGTACTTC. It translates to CASSSLAGASRRPETQYF. The whole variable domain, filled in from reference TRBV18 and TRBJ2-5, reads NAGVMQNPRHLVRRRGQEARLRCSPMKGHSHVYWYRQLPEEGLKFMVYLQKENIIDESGMPKERFSAEFPKEGPSILRIQQVVRGDSAAYFCASSSLAGASRRPETQYFGPGTRLLVL.

The chain employs TRBV7-2 and TRBJ1-5, with 8 positions matching TRBD1. The J segment lost 5 bases and the V segment lost 1 base, leaving 4 bases of the junction unmatched. The CDR3 covers 15 residues. The germline CDR1 and CDR2 sequences are SGHTA and FQGNSA. CDR3 amino acids: CASSLGTGGYQPQHF. DNA of the CDR3: TGTGCCAGCAGCTTAGGAACAGGGGGGTATCAGCCCCAGCATTTT.

The rearrangement uses TRBV2 and TRBJ1-5, with 7 bases lining up with TRBD1. Germline CDR1 SNHLY, CDR2 FYNNEI. Germline trimming cut 10 bases from V and 9 bases from J; bases unmatched to any gene: 12. The CDR3 loop spans 13 amino acids. This chain's CDR3 is CATQTGWLGPQHF. Here the CDR3 DNA reads TGTGCCACCCAGACAGGGTGGCTAGGGCCCCAGCATTTT.

The CDR3 region is CASSQVSTGSYGYTF. CDR3 DNA: TGCGCCAGCAGCCAAGTATCGACGGGTAGCTATGGCTACACCTTC. The chain joins TRBV4-3 to TRBJ1-2; no clear D. Looked up from germline, CDR1 is LGHNA and CDR2 is YSLEER. The CDR3 is 15 residues long. The V and J ends lost 1 base and 4 bases respectively, with 13 bases between them.

The chain recombines TRBV5-4 with TRBJ2-3; possible D gene TRBD1, 6 bases. The CDR3 totals 15 residues. Trimming removed 0 bases at V and 0 bases at J, with 8 bases between. The germline V gene encodes CDR1 SGHNT and CDR2 YYREEE (reference sequence). The CDR3 is CASSLGQGSTDTQYF. The DNA for the CDR3 is TGTGCCAGCAGCTTGGGGCAGGGGAGCACAGATACGCAGTATTTT.

The CDR3 reads CASSYAGGETQYF. The CDR3 DNA is TGTGCCAGCAGTTACGCAGGGGGAGAGACCCAGTACTTC. This chain joins TRBV6-5 and TRBJ2-5; TRBD1 matches at 7 bases. Germline lookup yields CDR1 MNHEY and CDR2 SVGAGI. The CDR3 sequence is 13 residues long. V was clipped by 2 bases and J by 4 bases; unmatched bases: 1.

CDR3 loop: CASSSDEAFF. The CDR3 coding sequence is TGTGCCAGCAGCTCAGATGAAGCTTTCTTT. This rearrangement joins TRBV5-8 to TRBJ1-1; D is unresolved. CDR3 length: 10 amino acids. With 3 bases removed from V and 7 bases from J, the gap between germline ends came to 4 bases. Germline V gives CDR1 SGHTS, CDR2 YDEGEE.

The V call is TRBV27, the J call TRBJ1-1; unclear D gene. With 5 bases removed from V and 4 bases from J, the gap between germline ends came to 11 bases. Germline CDR1 MNHEY, CDR2 SMNVEV (reference sequence). The CDR3 is 13 residues long. The CDR3 spells CASSLAGRTEAFF. The CDR3 DNA follows: TGTGCCAGCAGTCTCGCGGGTCGCACTGAAGCTTTCTTT.